A selection of T cell receptor beta chains follows, all from one sample in a study of cytomegalovirus exposure and HLA in healthy donors. Profiling relied on immunoSEQ multiplex PCR, and the TCRdb table lists in-frame clones only, not all of them. Among some 170,000 clones listed, over 75% were seen once. The specimen sequenced was PBMCs. These receptors were taken from a man aged 35-49 years in good health and CMV-seronegative. The conserved cysteine and the conserved F or W are not part of the CDR3 here.

v_call	j_call	cdr3_aa
TRBV29-1	TRBJ1-1	SVEGPMNTEAF
TRBV5-1	TRBJ1-5	ASREGDQPQH
TRBV29-1	TRBJ1-1	SGALTEAF
TRBV5-1	TRBJ1-4	ASSPDRVQGEKLF
TRBV9	TRBJ1-2	ASSVQTGFNYGYT
TRBV6-5	TRBJ2-6	ASSWTTRVANVLT
TRBV30	TRBJ2-3	AWSRGTGEADTQY
TRBV19	TRBJ2-7	ASTTTGLYEQY
TRBV4-1	TRBJ1-5	ASSQAGGYNQPQH
TRBV7-6	TRBJ1-6	ASSLAFDRGAPLH
TRBV6-5	TRBJ1-3	ASSADFRSGNTIY
TRBV14	TRBJ1-2	ASSQDRGYGYT
TRBV6-5	TRBJ2-1	ASSGGDRGYEQF
TRBV18	TRBJ1-5	ASSVTGVNQPQH
TRBV25-1	TRBJ2-7	ASSLIIIFGGLGEQY
TRBV6-6	TRBJ1-2	ASSYSRVMNYGYT
TRBV11-2	TRBJ1-6	ASSARTDYSPLH
TRBV18	TRBJ1-6	ASLPGGNSPLH
TRBV9	TRBJ2-3	ASSVSGQGTDTQY
TRBV7-9	TRBJ2-3	ASSWTGGQDTQY
TRBV7-3	TRBJ2-7	ASSWGQGGSYEQY
TRBV9	TRBJ1-5	ASSVDNQDSNQPQH
TRBV15	TRBJ1-2	ATSGDRLFHYGYT
TRBV4-1	TRBJ2-5	ASSQVGPPGETQY
TRBV6-5	TRBJ1-5	ASSYSLEGQPQH
TRBV5-6	TRBJ1-2	ASSSQLAGGYGYT
TRBV27	TRBJ2-1	ASRIAGGTYNEQF
TRBV9	TRBJ2-2	ASSVRAGGQIGELF
TRBV7-3	TRBJ2-2	ASSLGRGPNTGELF
TRBV6-6	TRBJ1-1	ASSYQGIRAEAF
TRBV11-2	TRBJ1-1	ASSLDGFLNRAF
TRBV6-1	TRBJ1-5	ASSELDEPGFQPQH
TRBV19	TRBJ1-1	ASRLIGTEAF
TRBV28	TRBJ2-7	AGSYDSMSYEQY
TRBV19	NA	ASSTFGLAGEQY
TRBV5-4	TRBJ2-1	ASSSLGTASYNEQF
TRBV7-3	TRBJ2-2	ASSLVLDSTGELF
TRBV4-1	TRBJ2-7	ASSLLAGAYEQY
TRBV2	TRBJ2-3	ASSELGGTDTQY
TRBV7-9	TRBJ1-2	ASSLTTPYSAGGIYGYT
TRBV4-2	TRBJ1-2	ASSQGERQGGRSMGHYT